These 5 T cell receptor beta chains were sequenced from one sample in a study of graft-versus-host responses after intestinal transplantation. Data came from immunoSEQ multiplex PCR; TCRdb stores just in-frame clones and leaves some out. The sample holds about 10,000 clones, roughly 93% seen once. The sequences come from PBMCs, collected 8 days after intestinal transplant. These receptors were taken from a human patient who received an intestinal transplant, so some T cells may come from the graft donor.

CDR3 residues: CASSRTEEPTDTQYF. DNA for the CDR3: TGTGCCAGCAGCCGAACGGAAGAACCCACAGATACGCAGTATTTT. The rearrangement links TRBV7-8 to TRBJ2-3, with no clear D. The CDR3 is made up of 15 amino acids. Trimming stripped 5 bases from V and 2 bases from J, with 14 bases between. Germline-derived CDR1 and CDR2 are SGHVS and FQNEAQ.

CDR3 residues: CATSRGGDKVQFF. CDR3 DNA sequence: TGTGCCACCAGCAGAGGGGGGGACAAGGTGCAGTTCTTC. This chain uses TRBV15 with TRBJ2-1; D may be TRBD1 or TRBD2 (6 bases each). Trimming shortened V by 1 base and J by 12 bases, and 13 bases separated the two germline ends. Germline V gene sequence: CDR1 LNHNV, CDR2 YYDKDF (reference sequence). The CDR3 consists of 13 residues.

The V call is TRBV13, the J call TRBJ2-7, with 8 bases matching TRBD2. From germline, CDR1 is PRHDT and CDR2 FYEKMQ (reference sequence). V lost 5 bases, J lost 0 bases, and 6 bases stayed unmatched. CDR3 length: 15 amino acids. As DNA, the CDR3 is TGTGCCAGCAGCCCCCTAGCGGGTAGCTCCTACGAGCAGTACTTC. Protein product: CASSPLAGSSYEQYF.

The V gene is TRBV18, the J gene TRBJ2-2; D is unresolved. Trimming stripped 3 bases from V and 4 bases from J, with 9 bases between. Germline V gene sequence: CDR1 KGHSH, CDR2 LQKENI. The CDR3 length is 14 residues. The CDR3 sequence: CASSPQRVTGELFF. The CDR3 nucleotides are TGTGCCAGCTCACCCCAAAGGGTCACCGGGGAGCTGTTTTTT.

V usage is TRBV7-9 and J usage is TRBJ2-5, with a possible D match to TRBD1 (6 bases). Germline V gives CDR1 SEHNR, CDR2 FQNEAQ (reference sequence). The length of the CDR3 is 16 residues. Trimming cost V 0 bases and J 5 bases, with 16 bases left between them. In DNA, the CDR3 is TGTGCCAGCAGCTTAGCTGGACAGACCAAGTCGGAGACCCAGTACTTC. Amino acids: CASSLAGQTKSETQYF.